A selection of T cell receptor beta chains follows, all from one sample in a study of cytomegalovirus exposure and HLA in healthy donors. Assay used: immunoSEQ multiplex PCR; TCRdb lists only in-frame clones, some missing. This table has approximately 170,000 clones, around four fifths appearing once. The sequencing sample was made of PBMCs. These receptors came from a female donor in good health and CMV-seronegative. Each CDR3 is given with its conserved first and last residue. The order of the fields is D gene, J gene, V gene, clone size, CDR3 DNA, CDR3 protein. The D gene is left open where the match is weak. A row's size may be missing; if present it is once, few, many or a size class.

TRBD2 TRBJ2-7 TRBV19 . TGTGCCAGTAGTACGTCTAGCGGGGGGCCCTACGAGCAGTACTTC CASSTSSGGPYEQYF
TRBD1 TRBJ1-4 TRBV11-2 . TGTGCCAGCAGCACGACGGGACAGGGGTGGGAAGAAAAACTGTTTTTT CASSTTGQGWEEKLFF
. TRBJ2-5 TRBV5-4 . TGTGCCAGCAGCCCCTCCCCCGTAGGGGTTCCACAAGAGACCCAGTACTTC CASSPSPVGVPQETQYF
. TRBJ2-7 TRBV5-4 few TGTGCCAGCAGATCCCGTTTGGGGAGCCCCTACGAGCAGTACTTC CASRSRLGSPYEQYF
. TRBJ1-1 TRBV30 . TGTGCCTGGAACTGGGGGCGCACTGAAGCTTTCTTT CAWNWGRTEAFF
TRBD2 TRBJ2-7 TRBV29-1 . TGCAGCGTTGGGACTAGCGGTTCCTACGAGCAGTACTTC CSVGTSGSYEQYF
. TRBJ2-7 TRBV28 few TGTGCCAGCAGTCCACTCACCTACGAGCAGTACTTC CASSPLTYEQYF
TRBD2 TRBJ2-1 TRBV18 . TGTGCCAGCTCACCGTCGAGCGGGAAGGGTTACAATGAGCAGTTCTTC CASSPSSGKGYNEQFF
. TRBJ1-2 TRBV29-1 . TGCAGCGTTGAAGGGAGGGACTATGGCTACACCTTC CSVEGRDYGYTF
TRBD2 TRBJ2-4 TRBV10-3 once TGTGCCATCAGTGAGTCAATCCTAGCGGGGGCTTCCTTTGGGGTCAAAAACATTCAGTACTTC CAISESILAGASFGVKNIQYF
TRBD1 TRBJ2-7 TRBV5-1 . TGCGCCAGCAGATACCAGGACAGGGCCACCAACGAGCAGTACTTC CASRYQDRATNEQYF
. TRBJ1-2 TRBV25-1 . TGTGCCAGCAGTGAATATTTTGGTGAGCGGGACTATGGCTACACCTTC CASSEYFGERDYGYTF
. TRBJ1-4 TRBV30 . TGTGCCTGGCTGTCGGGATTTAATGAAAAACTGTTTTTT CAWLSGFNEKLFF
. TRBJ1-2 TRBV29-1 . TGCAGCGCCGAATGGGAGAACCTCTATGGCTACACCTTC CSAEWENLYGYTF
. TRBJ2-7 TRBV29-1 . TGCAGCGTCAGAACTAGCTCCTACGAGCAGTACTTC CSVRTSSYEQYF
. TRBJ2-3 TRBV5-4 few TGTGCCAGCAGCTTGGCCGGTCTACTAGGTGTGGAGGTTGGGACGCAGTATTTT CASSLAGLLGVEVGTQYF
. TRBJ1-3 TRBV7-2 . TGTGCCAGCAGCTCAGTGGGAGGGGCGAGTTTGGCTGGAAACACCATATATTTT CASSSVGGASLAGNTIYF
. TRBJ2-1 TRBV5-5 . TGTGCCAGCAGCACTGCTCCGACACCATCCAATGAGCAGTTCTTC CASSTAPTPSNEQFF
TRBD1 TRBJ1-2 TRBV28 . TGTGCCAGCCGCCCTGGACAGGGGGGGCCCCGGTATGGCTACACCTTC CASRPGQGGPRYGYTF
. TRBJ2-7 TRBV5-6 . TGTGCCAGCAGCTTGGAACTTAGCTCCTACGAGCAGTACTTC CASSLELSSYEQYF
TRBD1 TRBJ2-7 TRBV5-5 few TGTGCCAGCAGCCGACAGGGGGCTTACGAGCAGTACTTC CASSRQGAYEQYF
TRBD1 TRBJ1-1 TRBV4-2 . TGTGCCAGCAGACCGGGACAGGGGGCTGAAGCTTTCTTT CASRPGQGAEAFF
. TRBJ1-5 TRBV18 . TGTGCCAGCTCACCGACCTACGGACAGAGTAGCAATCAGCCCCAGCATTTT CASSPTYGQSSNQPQHF
TRBD1 TRBJ1-4 TRBV19 . TGTGCCAGTAGTACCGGACAGGCAACTAATGAAAAACTGTTTTTT CASSTGQATNEKLFF